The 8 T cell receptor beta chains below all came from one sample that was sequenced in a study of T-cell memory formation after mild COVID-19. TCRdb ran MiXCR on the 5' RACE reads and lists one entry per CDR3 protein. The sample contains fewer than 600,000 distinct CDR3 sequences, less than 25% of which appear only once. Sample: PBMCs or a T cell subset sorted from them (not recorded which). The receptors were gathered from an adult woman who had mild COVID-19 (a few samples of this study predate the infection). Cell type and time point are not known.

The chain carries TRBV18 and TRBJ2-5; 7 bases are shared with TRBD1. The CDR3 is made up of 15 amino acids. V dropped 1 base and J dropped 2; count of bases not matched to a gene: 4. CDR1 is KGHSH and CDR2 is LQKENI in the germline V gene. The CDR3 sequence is CASSPRSTGQETQYF. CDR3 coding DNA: TGTGCCAGCTCACCACGCTCGACAGGGCAAGAGACCCAGTACTTC.

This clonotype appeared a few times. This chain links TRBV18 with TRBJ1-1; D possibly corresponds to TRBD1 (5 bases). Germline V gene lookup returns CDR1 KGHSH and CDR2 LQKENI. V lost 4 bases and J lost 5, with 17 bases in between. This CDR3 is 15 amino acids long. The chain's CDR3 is CASSLGLAEGTEAFF. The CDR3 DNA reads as TGTGCCAGCTCACTAGGGCTCGCCGAGGGGACTGAAGCTTTCTTT.

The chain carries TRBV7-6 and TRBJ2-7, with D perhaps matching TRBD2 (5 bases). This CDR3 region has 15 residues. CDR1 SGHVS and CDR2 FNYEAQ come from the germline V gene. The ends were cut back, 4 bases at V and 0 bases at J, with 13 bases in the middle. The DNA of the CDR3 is TGTGCCAGCAGCTCAGACACGGGGTACTCCTACGAGCAGTACTTC. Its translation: CASSSDTGYSYEQYF.

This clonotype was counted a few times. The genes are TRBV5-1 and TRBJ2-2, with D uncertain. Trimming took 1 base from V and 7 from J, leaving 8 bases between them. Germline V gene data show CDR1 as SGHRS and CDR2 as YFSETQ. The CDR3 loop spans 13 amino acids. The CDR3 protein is CASSLRWGGELFF. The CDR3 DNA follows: TGCGCCAGCAGCTTGAGGTGGGGCGGGGAGCTGTTTTTT.

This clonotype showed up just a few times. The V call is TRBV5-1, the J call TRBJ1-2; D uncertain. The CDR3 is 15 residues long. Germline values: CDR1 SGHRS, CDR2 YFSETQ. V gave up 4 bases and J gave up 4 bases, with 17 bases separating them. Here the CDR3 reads CASSPDPVEAYGYTF. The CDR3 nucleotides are TGCGCCAGCAGCCCGGACCCCGTAGAGGCCTATGGCTACACCTTC.

The CDR3 nucleotides read TGTGCCAGCAGCCAAGAATCCCGCCGGGGGGCTTTCTTT. The encoded protein is CASSQESRRGAFF. The chain has TRBV3-1 and TRBJ1-1; TRBD1 might be the D (5 bases). This CDR3 has 13 residues. V lost 0 bases, J lost 11 bases, and 13 bases lay in between. Per germline, CDR1 LGHDT and CDR2 YNNKEL (reference sequence).

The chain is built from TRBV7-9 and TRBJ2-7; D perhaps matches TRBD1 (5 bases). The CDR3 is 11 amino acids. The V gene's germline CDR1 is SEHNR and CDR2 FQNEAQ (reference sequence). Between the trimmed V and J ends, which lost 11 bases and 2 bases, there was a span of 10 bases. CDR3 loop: CAAEGAYEQYF. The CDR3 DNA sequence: TGTGCCGCCGAAGGGGCCTACGAGCAGTACTTC.

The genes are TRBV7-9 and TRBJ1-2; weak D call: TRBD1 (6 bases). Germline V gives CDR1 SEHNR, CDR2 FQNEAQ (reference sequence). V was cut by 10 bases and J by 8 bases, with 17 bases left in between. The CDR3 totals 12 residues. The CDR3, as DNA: TGTGCCACCAATCGGCGAGGGGGGGGCTACACCTTC. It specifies CATNRRGGGYTF.